This TCR beta chain was captured by sequencing in a study of identical twins. This clonotype showed up many times. Unique molecular identifiers were in the cDNA, with template-switch universal primer binding. TCRdb analysed the 5' RACE reads with MiXCR anew, one entry per CDR3 protein. Of about 690,000 distinct CDR3 sequences listed, around 5.7% were seen once; the top ten hold approximately 1.6%. V shed 0 bases and J shed 5 bases, with 12 bases lying between them. From germline, CDR1 is SQVTM and CDR2 ANQGSEA. This CDR3 region has 14 residues. The J gene is TRBJ2-3, the V gene TRBV29-1, with D tentatively TRBD1 (5 bases). The sequence was collected from a man between 18 and 35 years old in good health. The sample was naive T cells sorted from blood. CDR3 sequence: CSVEETVGIDTQYF. Here the CDR3 DNA reads TGCAGCGTTGAAGAGACAGTGGGCATAGATACGCAGTATTTT.